Listed here are 7 T cell receptor beta chains from one sample, sequenced in a study of CD8+ T cells in alopecia areata. Treatment specified: oral pan-JAK inhibitor, 5-10 mg twice daily. It was cDNA, reverse transcribed from extracted RNA, that served as the sequencing template. TCRdb keeps only in-frame clones here, not all; method: immunoSEQ multiplex PCR. The sample contains 150,000 to 200,000 clones, roughly 63% of which appear only once. The source material was CD4+ T cells sorted from blood, sampled at roughly week 55, from a patient treated with tofacitinib. The receptors were sampled from a human donor with alopecia areata.

Regarding this clone: Other DNA sequences of this sample code for an identical CDR3. The J gene is TRBJ1-2, the V gene TRBV14; D ambiguous. There are 13 residues in the CDR3. V lost 3 bases to trimming and J lost 2 bases, with 7 bases between them. CDR1 is SGHDN and CDR2 is FVKESK in the germline V gene. The CDR3 loop reads CASSQVLNYGYTF. The CDR3 DNA sequence: TGTGCCAGCAGCCAGGTTTTAAACTATGGCTACACCTTC.

The chain uses TRBV10-3 and TRBJ1-4; tentative D call: TRBD1 (5 bases). Trimming took off 2 bases at V and 2 bases at J, with 9 bases between the two ends. The CDR3 runs 15 residues. CDR1 is ENHRY, CDR2 SYGVKD, per germline. CDR3 nucleotides: TGTGCCATCAGTGAGGGGCCAGGGACTAATGAAAAACTGTTTTTT. The encoded protein is CAISEGPGTNEKLFF.

This clone was found a few times. CDR3 sequence reads: CASSIGLAGGQETQYF. The CDR3 DNA reads as TGTGCCAGTAGTATTGGGCTAGCGGGGGGCCAAGAGACCCAGTACTTC. J is TRBJ2-5 and V is TRBV19, with 11 bases lining up with TRBD2. Germline assignment: CDR1 LNHDA and CDR2 SQIVND (reference sequence). V trimming: 3 bases; J trimming: 1 base; junction bases outside the gene matches: 4. There are 16 residues in the CDR3. The full variable domain, in which reference TRBV19 and TRBJ2-5 provide the parts outside the CDR3, is DGGITQSPKYLFRKEGQNVTLSCEQNLNHDAMYWYRQDPGQGLRLIYYSQIVNDFQKGDIAEGYSVSREKKESFPLTVTSAQKNPTAFYLCASSIGLAGGQETQYFGPGTRLLVL.

This clone has just a few counts. Here the CDR3 reads CAWSETGEKLFF. In DNA form, the CDR3 reads TGTGCCTGGAGCGAGACAGGTGAAAAACTGTTTTTT. V and J are TRBV30 and TRBJ1-4; the D gene is possibly TRBD1 (6 bases). V was shortened by 3 bases and J by 7 bases, with 9 bases between the two germline ends. Looked up from germline, CDR1 is GTSNPN and CDR2 is SVGIG (reference sequence). The CDR3 is 12 residues long. The whole variable domain, filled in from reference TRBV30 and TRBJ1-4, reads SQTIHQWPATLVQPVGSPLSLECTVEGTSNPNLYWYRQAAGRGLQLLFYSVGIGQISSEVPQNLSASRPQDRQFILSSKKLLLSDSGFYLCAWSETGEKLFFGSGTQLSVL.

V usage is TRBV4-1 and J usage is TRBJ2-5; a possible D gene is TRBD2 (6 bases). From germline, CDR1 is MGHRA and CDR2 YSYEKL. The CDR3 spans 15 residues. The V end lost 3 bases, the J end lost 5 bases, and 16 bases lay between the germline ends. CDR3 sequence (DNA): TGCGCCAGCAGCCATCCCCTTGGGCGGGATGAGACCCAGTACTTC. Amino acids: CASSHPLGRDETQYF.

The rearrangement uses TRBV5-1 and TRBJ2-3; 10 bases map to TRBD2. There are 15 residues in the CDR3. Germline V gene lookup returns CDR1 SGHRS and CDR2 YFSETQ. Trimming cost V 0 bases and J 7 bases; bases outside gene matches: 5. The chain's CDR3 is CASSLVAGGQNTQYF. As DNA, the CDR3 is TGCGCCAGCAGCTTGGTAGCGGGAGGACAGAATACGCAGTATTTT.

The V and J genes are TRBV6-5 and TRBJ2-3; D unresolved. CDR3 length equals 15 residues. The V gene lost 7 bases and the J gene lost 2 bases, with 16 bases spanning the gap. CDR1 and CDR2 (germline): MNHEY, SVGAGI. CDR3 sequence (DNA): TGTGCCAGCACTCCGACTCCAGAAAACACAGATACGCAGTATTTT. Encoded protein: CASTPTPENTDTQYF.